This T cell receptor beta chain was sequenced for a study of blood T cell repertoires in COVID-19. Trimming removed 3 bases from V and 4 bases from J; junction bases left unmatched: 8. Germline V gene lookup returns CDR1 LNHDA and CDR2 SQIVND (reference sequence). This CDR3 is 15 amino acids long. TCRdb's copy holds only in-frame clones and misses some; the assay was immunoSEQ multiplex PCR. Of tens of thousands of clones listed, around four fifths were seen once; the top ten hold over 10%. The receptor was isolated from a human donor in a cohort sampled during active COVID-19. This chain uses TRBV19 with TRBJ1-1; 7 bases are a match to TRBD1. Sequenced sample: peripheral blood. The CDR3 bases are TGTGCCAGTAGTATCGAGACAGGGATAAGCACTGAAGCTTTCTTT. It codes for CASSIETGISTEAFF.